These 14 T cell receptor beta chains were all obtained from the same sample, sequenced in a study of CD8+CD57+ T cells in acquired aplastic anemia. TCR beta VDJ combinations and CDR3 sequences were profiled from genomic DNA. MiXCR was run by TCRdb on the reads, yielding one entry per CDR3 protein. Of some 170,000 distinct CDR3 sequences detected, approximately 40% appear once; the ten largest clones hold 1.1%. The sequencing sample was made of sorted CD4+, CD8+, or CD8+CD57+ T cells (not recorded which) from PBMCs. The receptors here all came from a human donor in good health.

This clonotype was recorded many times. The gene calls are TRBV10-3 and TRBJ1-4; the D is unclear. Looked up from germline, CDR1 is ENHRY and CDR2 is SYGVKD. This CDR3 has 13 residues. Trimming cost V 9 bases and J 7 bases, with 15 bases left between them. CDR3 bases: TGTGCCATAAAAGCGGGGAATAGTGAAAAACTGTTTTTT. It yields the protein CAIKAGNSEKLFF.

This clonotype came up many times. The chain joins TRBV2 to TRBJ1-4; D ambiguous. With 5 bases removed from V and 0 bases from J, the gap between germline ends came to 7 bases. Germline V gives CDR1 SNHLY, CDR2 FYNNEI. The CDR3 consists of 14 residues. The CDR3 nucleotides are TGTGCCAGCAGTTACACCTCAACTAATGAAAAACTGTTTTTT. Amino acid sequence: CASSYTSTNEKLFF. The full variable domain, rest sourced from reference TRBV2 and TRBJ1-4, is EPEVTQTPSHQVTQMGQEVILRCVPISNHLYFYWYRQILGQKVEFLVSFYNNEISEKSEIFDDQFSVERPDGSNFTLKIRSTKLEDSAMYFCASSYTSTNEKLFFGSGTQLSVL.

The rearrangement joins TRBV10-3 to TRBJ1-3; 12 bases fit TRBD1. V lost 11 bases, J lost 3 bases, and 14 bases stayed unmatched. Germline V lookup: CDR1 ENHRY, CDR2 SYGVKD. CDR3 length: 17 amino acids. The CDR3 here is CAAQSRDRGLFGNTIYF. CDR3 nucleotides: TGTGCCGCACAATCCCGGGACAGGGGGCTTTTTGGAAACACCATATATTTT.

The chain has TRBV9 and TRBJ1-1; no firm D call. Germline V gene data show CDR1 as SGDLS and CDR2 as YYNGEE. This CDR3 is built from 15 residues. V was cut by 4 bases and J by 1 base, with 14 bases left in between. The CDR3 coding sequence is TGTGCCAGCAGCCCCCAGCAGGCCTGGAACACTGAAGCTTTCTTT. This codes for CASSPQQAWNTEAFF.

This clonotype was seen at least ten times. This chain uses TRBV29-1 with TRBJ1-1; 11 nucleotides agree with TRBD1. V was pared by 4 bases and J by 11 bases, with 6 bases of the junction left unmatched. The CDR3 is 12 amino acids. Germline assignment: CDR1 SQVTM and CDR2 ANQGSEA. Here the CDR3 reads CSVGDRGTVAFF. The CDR3 coding sequence is TGCAGCGTTGGGGACAGGGGGACGGTGGCTTTCTTT.

The chain is built from TRBV28 and TRBJ1-3, with D uncertain. The V and J ends lost 2 bases and 0 bases respectively, with 8 bases between them. CDR3 size: 15 residues. The germline V gene has CDR1 MDHEN and CDR2 SYDVKM. The CDR3 is CASSLPTNSGNTIYF. The CDR3 region has the DNA TGTGCCAGCAGTTTACCCACAAACTCTGGAAACACCATATATTTT.

At least ten counts were recorded for this clonotype. The gene calls are TRBV20-1 and TRBJ1-5, with 7 bases lining up with TRBD1. V trimming: 0 bases; J trimming: 0 bases; junction bases outside the gene matches: 14. CDR3 size: 19 residues. CDR1 DFQATT and CDR2 SNEGSKA come from the germline V gene (reference sequence). The CDR3 protein is CSARDENRGTLYSNQPQHF. CDR3 sequence (DNA): TGCAGTGCTAGAGATGAAAACAGGGGAACTCTTTATAGCAATCAGCCCCAGCATTTT.

This rearrangement joins TRBV11-2 to TRBJ2-7; 11 bases align to TRBD1. The J segment lost 1 base and the V segment lost 1 base, leaving 12 bases of the junction unmatched. Looked up from germline, CDR1 is SGHAT and CDR2 is FQNNGV. This CDR3 is 19 amino acids long. CDR3 sequence (DNA): TGTGCCAGCAGCTTAGTCGGGACAGGGGGGACCTACTCGTCCTACGAGCAGTACTTC. Its protein product is CASSLVGTGGTYSSYEQYF.

Ten or more counts support this clonotype. The chain combines TRBV7-2 with TRBJ1-2; D unclear. There are 14 residues in the CDR3. V was shortened by 2 bases and J by 7 bases, with 14 bases between the two germline ends. CDR1 and CDR2 (germline): SGHTA, FQGNSA. The CDR3 DNA is TGTGCCAGCAGCTTAAGGTTAGATATAGGTGGCTACACCTTC. This gives the protein CASSLRLDIGGYTF.

This clonotype has more than one count but fewer than ten. J is TRBJ1-1 and V is TRBV19; D is uncertain. V lost 3 bases and J lost 3, with 8 bases in between. Per the germline V gene, CDR1 is LNHDA and CDR2 is SQIVND (reference sequence). The CDR3 runs 13 residues. CDR3 in amino acids: CASSMTAYTEAFF. The CDR3, as DNA: TGTGCCAGTAGTATGACGGCGTACACTGAAGCTTTCTTT.

This clonotype came up many times. The rearrangement joins TRBV2 to TRBJ1-6, with D unclear. Germline assignment: CDR1 SNHLY and CDR2 FYNNEI. This CDR3 contains 16 residues. The ends were cut back, 5 bases at V and 0 bases at J, with 11 bases in the middle. The CDR3 sequence: CASSIWASSYNSPLHF. Written as DNA, the CDR3 is TGTGCCAGCAGTATTTGGGCCAGCTCCTATAATTCACCCCTCCACTTT.

On this clonotype itself: The CDR3 ends on some other residue instead of the conserved phenylalanine or tryptophan, so this is likely a read error. This chain connects TRBV25-1 to TRBJ1-6; D may be TRBD1 (6 bases). This CDR3 has 13 residues. V was clipped by 4 bases and J by 10 bases, with 11 bases between them. Germline V CDR1 and CDR2: MGHDK, SYGVNS. The CDR3 nucleotides are TGTGCCAGCAGTGCGGGGGGCAAATCACCCCTCCACTCT. Protein product: CASSAGGKSPLHS.

This clonotype was seen many times. The chain employs TRBV10-3 and TRBJ2-1; D might be TRBD2 (8 bases). The CDR3 sequence is 15 residues long. V was cut by 10 bases and J by 5 bases, with 21 bases left in between. Germline assignment: CDR1 ENHRY and CDR2 SYGVKD. This CDR3 reads CASGRGGQPNNEQFF. The CDR3 region has the DNA TGTGCCAGCGGCCGGGGGGGACAGCCGAACAATGAGCAGTTCTTC.

This clonotype appeared a few times. The chain recombines TRBV11-1 with TRBJ1-4, with a possible D match to TRBD1 (5 bases). Germline CDR1 is SGHAT and CDR2 is FQDESV (reference sequence). The CDR3 is 20 residues long. V was shortened by 1 base and J by 6 bases, with 27 bases between the two germline ends. The CDR3 sequence is CASSLGLTRGAELVDEKLFF. The CDR3 DNA follows: TGTGCCAGCAGCTTAGGGTTGACTAGGGGCGCGGAATTAGTTGATGAAAAACTGTTTTTT.